This section outlines one TCR beta chain sequence together with its context. The junction does not match germline at one end; this may be a read error. This sample is drawn from a study of cytomegalovirus exposure and HLA in healthy donors. As for the study in general: Early released data had approximately 86 million unique TCRs, all coming from HLA-typed donors.

CDR1 is SEHNR, CDR2 FQNEAQ, per germline (reference sequence). CDR3 length: 16 amino acids. This PCR relied on a set of 60 Vbeta primers and 13 Jbeta primers. Profiled with immunoSEQ multiplex PCR; TCRdb holds only in-frame clones, not every one. The sample contains about 140,000 clones, around 85% of which appear only once. The sequence came from a woman in her 50s in good health and CMV-seropositive. Sequencing used PBMCs. The rearrangement uses TRBV7-9 and TRBJ2-7; 10 bases align to TRBD2. The CDR3 protein is CSSSFISGGPSYEQYF. For the CDR3, the DNA is TGTTCCAGCAGCTTTATTAGCGGGGGGCCCTCCTACGAGCAGTACTTC.